The T cell receptor beta chain described here comes from a study of blood T cell repertoires in COVID-19. Original handling: Estimates of nucleated cell counts were drawn from the amplification of reference gene primers. The repertoire was sequenced with immunoSEQ multiplex PCR; TCRdb's copy has only in-frame clones and lacks some. V and J calls and clone size come straight from that table; D and trimming were deduced from the DNA. The sample lists about 160,000 clones; roughly 88% were seen once. V was pared by 6 bases and J by 6 bases, with 20 bases between. This CDR3 has 14 residues. In germline, CDR1 is SQVTM, CDR2 ANQGSEA.

The J gene is TRBJ1-1, the V gene TRBV29-1; D gene uncertain. This clonotype originated in a woman older than 75 with active or convalescent COVID-19. Specimen: peripheral blood. The chain's CDR3 is CSVLISGVTPEAFF. In DNA, the CDR3 is TGCAGCGTCCTCATCTCCGGGGTCACGCCTGAAGCTTTCTTT.